A selection of T cell receptor beta chains follows, all from one sample in a study of monozygotic twins with inflammatory bowel disease. TCRdb re-called the 5' RACE reads; one entry per CDR3 protein, DNA not given. The ten most abundant clones cover more than 7.5% of a sample with roughly 200,000 distinct CDR3 sequences. The sample taken for sequencing was blood. These receptors were taken from a human donor with ulcerative colitis or Crohn's disease, or a healthy co-twin of an affected twin (not recorded which). CDR3s include the opening cysteine and the closing phenylalanine or tryptophan. Fields, in order: J gene, V gene, CDR3 protein.

>TRBJ1-2|TRBV6-1
CASSGVAGGNYGYTF
>TRBJ1-6|TRBV19
CASNNGGWTGDNSPLHF
>TRBJ1-5|TRBV19
CASAGSGNQPQHF
>TRBJ2-1|TRBV5-5
CASSLAPNSYNEQFF
>TRBJ2-1|TRBV12-3/TRBV12-4
CASTSGRREQFF
>TRBJ2-1|TRBV5-1
CASSFWAGGTNEQFF
>TRBJ1-1|TRBV12-3/TRBV12-4
CASNMGVNTEAFF
>TRBJ1-1|TRBV28
CASSFRSDYTEAFF
>TRBJ2-7|TRBV5-1
CASNSLTSYEQYF
>TRBJ1-3|TRBV18
CASSLGTAGNTIYF
>TRBJ1-2|TRBV5-1
CASSLRDRPGGYTF
>TRBJ2-7|TRBV19
CASSIGRGPYEQYF
>TRBJ2-1|TRBV24-1
CATSAYNEQFF
>TRBJ1-5|TRBV6-2/TRBV6-3
CASSRQGGGNQPQHF
>TRBJ2-1|TRBV7-3
CASSLGLTGNEQFF